This T cell receptor beta chain originates from a study of blood T cell repertoires in COVID-19 (dated by TCRdb to about 2020). Regarding the complete study: Collaborator samples came from the United States, Italy and Spain and covered acute and convalescent phases of COVID-19. The material from the prospective study consisted of cDNA or gDNA derived from T cells, B-cell-depleted T cells, or PBMCs. Deeply sampled blood TCRbeta repertoires from subjects exposed to, actively infected with, or recovered from COVID-19 were included in the dataset. The repertoires were released in a freely available public database meant as a resource for research on the immune response to SARS-CoV-2. Samples came from the ongoing ImmuneRACE study (first 160 participants) plus 1,254 subjects from 6 global collaborators. Nearly every sample came with metadata listing a de-identified subject ID, COVID-19 status, age in years and sex. Where HLA class I and class II types were available, the types were taken from metadata supplied by the sample provider, not from assay-based typing. Beyond this particular receptor, the publication reports: The amount of clinical and demographic metadata varied by source and participant and was provided uncurated.

Measured from the cysteine to the phenylalanine, the CDR3 is 15 residues long. Only the CDR3 region is kept as DNA, spanning 45 bases read in frame from base 1. From a lookup of the germline V gene, CDR1 and CDR2 are SGHAT and FQNNGV. The V end loses 7 bases and the J end loses 0 bases, and a stretch of 10 bases separates them. The immunoSEQ Assay, a bias-controlled multiplex PCR, was used to amplify TCRbeta CDR3 regions from genomic DNA. The study's own analysis went as follows. The number of nucleated cells in each sample was estimated from the amplification of reference gene primers within the assay. Sequence reads were collapsed and filtered to measure the absolute abundance of every unique TCRbeta CDR3 rearrangement. For each sample, productive Simpson clonality was calculated as the square root of Simpson's diversity index across productive rearrangements. In TCRdb, the immuneACCESS table is reduced to in-frame sequences with V and J assigned. These tables do not hold every clone; where another copy was compared, an unresolved V gene accounts for under half, and the others remain unexplained. From that table come the V and J calls and clone size; the DNA was used to work out D and trimming. The sample has about 74,000 clones on record, 65% to 90% of them singletons. The ten largest account for roughly 25% of the sample.

About this clone: Its antigen is currently not known. Base-call qualities are not available, and no considerably larger clone is one nucleotide away.

Whole blood was collected in K2EDTA tubes by collaborating institutions according to the institutions' own protocols. For TCRbeta analysis, collaborators shipped samples as frozen whole blood, isolated PBMCs, or DNA extracted from either of those sample types. The sequenced sample consisted of peripheral blood. The source of this sequence is a man aged 45-60 years with acute or convalescent COVID-19. The V and J segments used are TRBV11-2 and TRBJ2-6, with no D gene named confidently. DNA sequence: TGTGCCAGCAAGAGGTTGGGCTCTGGGGCCAACGTCCTGACTTTC. Translated, this gives CASKRLGSGANVLTF.